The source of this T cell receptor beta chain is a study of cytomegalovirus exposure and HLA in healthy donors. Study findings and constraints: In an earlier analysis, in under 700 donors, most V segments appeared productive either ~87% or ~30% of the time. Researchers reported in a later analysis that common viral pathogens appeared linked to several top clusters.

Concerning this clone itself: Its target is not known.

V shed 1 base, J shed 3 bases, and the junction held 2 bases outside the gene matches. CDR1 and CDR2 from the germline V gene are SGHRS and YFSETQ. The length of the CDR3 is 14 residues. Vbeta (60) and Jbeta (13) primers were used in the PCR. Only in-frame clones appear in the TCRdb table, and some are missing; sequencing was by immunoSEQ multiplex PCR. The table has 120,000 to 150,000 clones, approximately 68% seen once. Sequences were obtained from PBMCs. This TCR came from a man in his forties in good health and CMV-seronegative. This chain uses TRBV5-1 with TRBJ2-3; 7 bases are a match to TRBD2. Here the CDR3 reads CASSLWRETDTQYF. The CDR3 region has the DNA TGCGCCAGCAGCTTGTGGCGGGAGACAGATACGCAGTATTTT.